Below are 20 T cell receptor beta chains sequenced from a single sample in a study of cytomegalovirus exposure and HLA in healthy donors. Primers included in the PCR were 60 Vbeta and 13 Jbeta primers. The repertoire was sequenced with immunoSEQ multiplex PCR; TCRdb's copy has only in-frame clones and lacks some. In the table there are roughly 38,000 clones, roughly four fifths of which are singletons. Sequences were obtained from PBMCs. The receptor set was obtained from a woman between 25 and 40 years old in good health and CMV-seropositive.

The chain is built from TRBV12-5 and TRBJ2-3; D not resolved. The CDR3 covers 12 residues. V was cut by 1 base and J by 4 bases, with 3 bases left in between. The germline CDR1 and CDR2 sequences are LGHNT and FRNRAP. The DNA for the CDR3 is TGTGCTAGTGGTTTGGGCGCAGATACGCAGTATTTT. Its protein product is CASGLGADTQYF.

This rearrangement joins TRBV5-1 to TRBJ2-5, with no clear D. Germline-derived CDR1 and CDR2 are SGHRS and YFSETQ. The CDR3 covers 16 residues. V was cut by 0 bases and J by 2 bases, with 14 bases left in between. CDR3 region: CASSLALSGFQETQYF. Written as DNA, the CDR3 is TGCGCCAGCAGCTTGGCCCTATCCGGGTTTCAAGAGACCCAGTACTTC.

The gene calls are TRBV25-1 and TRBJ2-7, with D possibly TRBD2 on 5 matching bases. Germline CDR1 and CDR2: MGHDK and SYGVNS. The CDR3 runs to 15 residues. The ends were cut back, 6 bases at V and 0 bases at J, with 15 bases in the middle. As DNA, the CDR3 is TGTGCCAGCAGCGAGGGCAAGGTCCGCTCCTACGAGCAGTACTTC. Translation: CASSEGKVRSYEQYF.

Only a few counts were recorded for this clone. The CDR3, as DNA: TGTGCCAGCAGCTTACTTGGTGGGGCGGAGACCCAGTACTTC. Its protein product is CASSLLGGAETQYF. The V and J genes are TRBV11-2 and TRBJ2-5; possibly TRBD1 for D (5 bases). V was cut by 2 bases and J by 5 bases, with 12 bases left in between. CDR3 size: 14 residues. The germline V gene has CDR1 SGHAT and CDR2 FQNNGV.

CDR3 sequence reads: CASSTGQGNSPLHF. The CDR3 nucleotides read TGTGCCAGCAGTACGGGACAGGGGAATTCACCCCTCCACTTT. The J gene is TRBJ1-6, the V gene TRBV6-5, with 10 bases that match TRBD1. J lost 7 bases, V lost 5 bases, and 2 bases had no gene match. The CDR3 runs to 14 residues. The germline V gene has CDR1 MNHEY and CDR2 SVGAGI.

This clone was seen only a few times. The chain employs TRBV19 and TRBJ2-1, with a weak D call TRBD1 (7 bases). Trimming removed 6 bases from V and 0 bases from J, with 12 bases in between. The CDR3 runs 15 residues. Germline assignment: CDR1 LNHDA and CDR2 SQIVND (reference sequence). CDR3 bases: TGTGCCAGTAGCCGACAGGGAGGCTCCTACAATGAGCAGTTCTTC. Its protein is CASSRQGGSYNEQFF.

As for this clone: At one of its ends the junction is not consistent with the germline gene, which may arise from a read error. The rearrangement links TRBV13 to TRBJ2-7; D may be TRBD1 (5 bases). The CDR3 loop spans 15 amino acids. Germline V gene data show CDR1 as PRHDT and CDR2 as FYEKMQ (reference sequence). The CDR3 DNA sequence: TGTGCCAGCAGTTTAGCCCAGGGTCCCTCCTACGAGCAGTACTTC. Its protein product is CASSLAQGPSYEQYF.

V and J are TRBV4-2 and TRBJ2-2; D possibly corresponds to TRBD2 (5 bases). In germline, CDR1 is LGHNA, CDR2 YNFKEQ. This CDR3 is 16 amino acids long. V was cut by 3 bases and J by 0 bases, with 11 bases left in between. The CDR3 bases are TGTGCCAGCAGCCAGATGGACTCTTCGAACACCGGGGAGCTGTTTTTT. It codes for CASSQMDSSNTGELFF.

The J gene is TRBJ1-2, the V gene TRBV7-9; D is perhaps TRBD1 (6 bases). Trimming took off 0 bases at V and 4 bases at J, with 15 bases between the two ends. This CDR3 spans 16 amino acids. CDR1 SEHNR and CDR2 FQNEAQ come from the germline V gene (reference sequence). CDR3 bases: TGTGCCAGCAGCTTAGCCGTGACAGGAACTCTCTATGGCTACACCTTC. This translates into CASSLAVTGTLYGYTF.

This clone was found once. V usage is TRBV7-2 and J usage is TRBJ2-1; 10 positions agree with TRBD2. Germline CDR1 is SGHTA and CDR2 is FQGNSA. This CDR3 is 15 amino acids long. Trimming took 3 bases from V and 12 from J; bases not matched to a gene: 11. CDR3 in amino acids: CASSFTGTSERWQFF. CDR3 DNA sequence: TGTGCCAGCAGCTTTACCGGGACTAGCGAAAGGTGGCAGTTCTTC. Drawing the rest from reference TRBV7-2 and TRBJ2-1, the complete variable domain is GAGVSQSPSNKVTEKGKDVELRCDPISGHTALYWYRQSLGQGLEFLIYFQGNSAPDKSGLPSDRFSAERTGGSVSTLTIQRTQQEDSAVYLCASSFTGTSERWQFFGPGTRLTVL.

The V gene is TRBV7-9, the J gene TRBJ2-6, with a tentative D call TRBD1 (5 bases). V lost 3 bases to trimming and J lost 3 bases, with 15 bases between them. This CDR3 contains 17 residues. Germline assignment: CDR1 SEHNR and CDR2 FQNEAQ (reference sequence). The CDR3: CASSFPRLGRGANVLTF. The CDR3 region has the DNA TGTGCCAGCAGCTTCCCCCGGTTGGGGCGTGGGGCCAACGTCCTGACTTTC.

The chain employs TRBV18 and TRBJ2-7, with D possibly matching TRBD1 (6 bases). V was clipped by 3 bases and J by 5 bases, with 8 bases between them. The CDR3 length is 12 residues. Germline assignment: CDR1 KGHSH and CDR2 LQKENI. CDR3 nucleotides: TGTGCCAGCTCACCCAGGGGCAACGAGCAGTACTTC. Its translation is CASSPRGNEQYF.

The chain couples TRBV15 to TRBJ2-7; 12 nucleotides agree with TRBD1. Per the germline V gene, CDR1 is LNHNV and CDR2 is YYDKDF (reference sequence). The trim removed 2 bases at V and 7 bases at J, leaving 6 bases unmatched. The CDR3 is 15 residues long. The CDR3 region is CATSRPGQGAHEQYF. Written as DNA, the CDR3 is TGTGCCACCAGCAGACCGGGACAGGGGGCGCATGAGCAGTACTTC. The variable domain in full, with the rest retrieved from reference TRBV15 and TRBJ2-7, is DAMVIQNPRYQVTQFGKPVTLSCSQTLNHNVMYWYQQKSSQAPKLLFHYYDKDFNNEADTPDNFQSRRPNTSFCFLDIRSPGLGDTAMYLCATSRPGQGAHEQYFGPGTRLTVT.

The chain uses TRBV4-1 and TRBJ1-2, with D uncertain. Germline V CDR1 and CDR2: MGHRA, YSYEKL. The CDR3 runs to 14 residues. V dropped 2 bases and J dropped 4 bases, with 11 bases sitting between them. Here the CDR3 reads CASSQQREGYGYTF. Written as DNA, the CDR3 is TGCGCCAGCAGCCAACAGAGGGAAGGCTATGGCTACACCTTC.

Concerning this clone itself: Compared with germline, one end of the junction differs, possibly owing to a read error. The rearrangement uses TRBV7-9 and TRBJ2-7; 7 bases line up with TRBD2. The CDR3 is made up of 16 amino acids. Germline CDR1 reads SEHNR; CDR2 reads FQNEAQ (reference sequence). The CDR3 coding sequence is TGTTCCAGCAGCTTTGGGAGCGGGGCCTTAACCTACGAGCAGTACTTC. This codes for CSSSFGSGALTYEQYF.

V gene TRBV4-1 combines with J gene TRBJ2-7; 7 nucleotides line up with TRBD2. Germline CDR1 reads MGHRA; CDR2 reads YSYEKL. The V gene end was trimmed by 4 bases and the J gene end by 4 bases; junction bases not matched to a gene: 7. The CDR3 length is 14 residues. The CDR3 here is CASSPVRGSYEQYF. The CDR3 DNA follows: TGCGCCAGCAGCCCCGTGCGGGGGAGTTACGAGCAGTACTTC.

This clone appeared a few times. One junction end does not reproduce the germline sequence, and a read error may be involved. The rearrangement joins TRBV7-9 to TRBJ2-2; perhaps TRBD1 as D (6 bases). Germline values: CDR1 SEHNR, CDR2 FQNEAQ (reference sequence). The CDR3 covers 17 residues. CDR3 in amino acids: CSSSLGVPGVNTGELFF. CDR3 DNA: TGTTCCAGCAGCTTAGGGGTCCCAGGGGTCAACACCGGGGAGCTGTTTTTT.

The V and J genes are TRBV30 and TRBJ2-7; D gene uncertain. Germline CDR1 reads GTSNPN; CDR2 reads SVGIG (reference sequence). There are 14 residues in the CDR3. V was trimmed by 5 bases and J by 0 bases, leaving 14 bases between them. The CDR3 sequence: CAWEPSRNSYEQYF. The CDR3 nucleotides read TGTGCCTGGGAACCGTCGCGAAACTCCTACGAGCAGTACTTC.

There are a few counts of this clone. The chain couples TRBV19 to TRBJ2-5, with 7 bases that match TRBD2. Unmatched junction bases numbered 12, after V lost 6 bases and J lost 5 bases. This CDR3 has 15 residues. Germline V gene sequence: CDR1 LNHDA, CDR2 SQIVND (reference sequence). CDR3 DNA: TGTGCCAGTAGCCTGGGGACTACCCTCAGGGAGACCCAGTACTTC. Translation gives CASSLGTTLRETQYF.

This clone was seen a few times. The chain is built from TRBV10-3 and TRBJ2-1, with 13 bases matching TRBD2. V shed 4 bases, J shed 0 bases, and the junction held 3 bases outside the gene matches. Germline values: CDR1 ENHRY, CDR2 SYGVKD. The CDR3 covers 17 residues. In DNA form, the CDR3 reads TGTGCCATCAGTGGGACTAGCGGGGGTAGCTCCTACAATGAGCAGTTCTTC. Encoded protein: CAISGTSGGSSYNEQFF.